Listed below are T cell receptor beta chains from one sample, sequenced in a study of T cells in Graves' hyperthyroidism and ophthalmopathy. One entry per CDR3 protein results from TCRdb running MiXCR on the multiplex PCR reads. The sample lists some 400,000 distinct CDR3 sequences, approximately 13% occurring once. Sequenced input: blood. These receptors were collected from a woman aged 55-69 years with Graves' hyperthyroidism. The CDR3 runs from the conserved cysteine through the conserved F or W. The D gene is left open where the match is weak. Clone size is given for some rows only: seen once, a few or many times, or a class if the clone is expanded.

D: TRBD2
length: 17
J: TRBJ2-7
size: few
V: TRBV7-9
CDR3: CASSPTGLASPNYEQYF
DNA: TGTGCCAGCAGCCCCACCGGACTAGCGTCTCCTAACTACGAGCAGTACTTC

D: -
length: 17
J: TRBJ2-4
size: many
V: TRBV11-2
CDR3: CASSAVGGPLAKNIQYF
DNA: TGTGCCAGCAGCGCGGTCGGGGGACCCCTAGCCAAAAACATTCAGTACTTC

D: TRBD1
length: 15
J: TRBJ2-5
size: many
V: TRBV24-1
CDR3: CATSEDTGVGKTQYF
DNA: TGTGCCACCAGTGAGGATACAGGGGTTGGAAAGACCCAGTACTTC

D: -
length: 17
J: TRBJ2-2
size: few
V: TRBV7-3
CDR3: CASSPRGATVNTGELFF
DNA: TGTGCCAGCAGTCCCCGGGGGGCCACGGTGAACACCGGGGAGCTGTTTTTT

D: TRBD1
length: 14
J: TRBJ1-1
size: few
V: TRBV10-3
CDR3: CAISGDRDLTEAFF
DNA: TGTGCCATCAGTGGTGACAGGGATTTGACTGAAGCTTTCTTT

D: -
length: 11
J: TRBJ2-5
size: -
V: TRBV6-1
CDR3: CASRAPGIQYF
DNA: TGTGCCAGCAGAGCACCGGGAATCCAGTACTTC

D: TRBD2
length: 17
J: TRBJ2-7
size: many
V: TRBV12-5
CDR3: CASGSGVREAPVYEQYF
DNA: TGTGCTAGTGGTTCCGGGGTGCGGGAGGCCCCCGTCTACGAGCAGTACTTC

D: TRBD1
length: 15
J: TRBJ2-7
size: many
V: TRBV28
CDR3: CASSSTGVPPYEQYF
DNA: TGTGCCAGCAGTTCAACAGGGGTCCCTCCCTACGAGCAGTACTTC

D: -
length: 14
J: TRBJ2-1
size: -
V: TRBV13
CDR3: CASSYSGGGNEQFF
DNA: TGTGCCAGCAGCTACAGCGGAGGAGGCAATGAGCAGTTCTTC

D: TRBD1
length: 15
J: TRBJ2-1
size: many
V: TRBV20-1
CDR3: CSATPEGQGGYEQFF
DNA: TGCAGTGCTACTCCCGAGGGACAGGGGGGTTATGAGCAGTTCTTC

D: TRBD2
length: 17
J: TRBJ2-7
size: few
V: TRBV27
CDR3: CASSSNLAGATYYEQYF
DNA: TGTGCCAGCAGTTCCAATCTAGCGGGAGCCACCTACTACGAGCAGTACTTC

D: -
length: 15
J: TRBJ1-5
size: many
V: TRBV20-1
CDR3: CSAQQNSGSNQPQHF
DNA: TGCAGTGCGCAGCAGAACTCTGGGAGCAATCAGCCCCAGCATTTT

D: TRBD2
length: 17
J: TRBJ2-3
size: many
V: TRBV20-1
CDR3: CSASGRLAGVVVWTQYF
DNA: TGCAGTGCTAGCGGGAGACTAGCGGGAGTTGTTGTCTGGACGCAGTATTTT

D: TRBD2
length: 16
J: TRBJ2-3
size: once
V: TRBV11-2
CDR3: CASGARTSGTSDTQYF
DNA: TGTGCCAGCGGCGCCAGGACTAGCGGGACCTCAGATACGCAGTATTTT

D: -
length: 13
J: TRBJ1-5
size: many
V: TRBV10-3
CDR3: CAISSDRDQPQHF
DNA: TGTGCCATCAGTTCAGACCGGGATCAGCCCCAGCATTTT

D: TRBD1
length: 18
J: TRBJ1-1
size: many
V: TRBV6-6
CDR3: CASSYLQPGQGENTEAFF
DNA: TGTGCCAGCAGTTACCTACAACCCGGACAGGGCGAGAACACTGAAGCTTTCTTT

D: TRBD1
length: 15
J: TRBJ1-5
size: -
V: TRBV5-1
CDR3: CASSWTGTRNQPQHF
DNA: TGCGCCAGCAGTTGGACAGGGACCCGCAATCAGCCCCAGCATTTT

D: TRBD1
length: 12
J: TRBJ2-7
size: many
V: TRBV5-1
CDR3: CASGQGDVEQYF
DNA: TGCGCCAGTGGACAGGGGGATGTCGAGCAGTACTTC

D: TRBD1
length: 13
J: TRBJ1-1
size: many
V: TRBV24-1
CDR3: CATRTGGDTEAFF
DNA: TGTGCCACCCGTACAGGGGGTGACACTGAAGCTTTCTTT

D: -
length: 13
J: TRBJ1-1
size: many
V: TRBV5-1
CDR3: CASRQGKNTEAFF
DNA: TGCGCCAGCAGACAGGGCAAGAACACTGAAGCTTTCTTT

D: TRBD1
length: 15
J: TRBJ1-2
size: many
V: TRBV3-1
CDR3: CASSQGTGASYGYTF
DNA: TGTGCCAGCAGCCAAGGGACAGGGGCCTCCTATGGCTACACCTTC

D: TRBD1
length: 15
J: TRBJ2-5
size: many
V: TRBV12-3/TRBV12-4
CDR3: CASSTGTGRQETQYF
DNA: TGTGCCAGCAGTACCGGGACAGGGCGGCAAGAGACCCAGTACTTC

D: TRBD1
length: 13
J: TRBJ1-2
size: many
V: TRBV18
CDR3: CASSYRDRDGYTF
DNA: TGTGCCAGCTCATACCGGGACAGGGATGGCTACACCTTC

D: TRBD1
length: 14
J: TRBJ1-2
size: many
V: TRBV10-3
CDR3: CAISRRDREYGYTF
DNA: TGTGCCATCAGTCGCCGGGACAGGGAGTATGGCTACACCTTC

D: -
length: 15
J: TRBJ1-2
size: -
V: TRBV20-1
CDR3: CSARVPGHWNYGYTF
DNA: TGCAGTGCTAGAGTCCCGGGACATTGGAACTATGGCTACACCTTC